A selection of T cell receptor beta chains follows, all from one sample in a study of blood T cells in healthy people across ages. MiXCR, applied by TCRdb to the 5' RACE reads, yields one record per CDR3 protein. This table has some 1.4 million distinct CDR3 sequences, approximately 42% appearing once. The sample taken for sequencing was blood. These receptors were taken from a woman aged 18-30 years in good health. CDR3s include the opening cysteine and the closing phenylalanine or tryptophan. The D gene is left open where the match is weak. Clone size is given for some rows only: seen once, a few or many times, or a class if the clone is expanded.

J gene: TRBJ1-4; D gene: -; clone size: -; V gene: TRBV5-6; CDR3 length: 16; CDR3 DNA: TGTGCCAGCAGCTATCCAGGGATAGGGGCTAATGAAAAACTGTTTTTT; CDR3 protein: CASSYPGIGANEKLFF
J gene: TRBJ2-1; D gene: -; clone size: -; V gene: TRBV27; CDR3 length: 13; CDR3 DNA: TGTGCCAGCAGTTTATACCTCAAAAATGAGCAGTTCTTC; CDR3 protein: CASSLYLKNEQFF
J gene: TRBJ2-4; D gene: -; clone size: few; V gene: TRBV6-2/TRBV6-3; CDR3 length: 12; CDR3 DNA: TGTGCCAGCAGTTACAGGGGGGACATTCAGTACTTC; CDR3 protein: CASSYRGDIQYF
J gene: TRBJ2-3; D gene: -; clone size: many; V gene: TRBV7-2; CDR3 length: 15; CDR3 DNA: TGTGCCAGCAGCTTAGTACGGACCAGCACAGATACGCAGTATTTT; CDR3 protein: CASSLVRTSTDTQYF
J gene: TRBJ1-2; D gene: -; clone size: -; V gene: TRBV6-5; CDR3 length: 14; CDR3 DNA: TGTGTCAGCACCAACAGGGTGGGGATCTATGGCTACACCTTC; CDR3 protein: CVSTNRVGIYGYTF
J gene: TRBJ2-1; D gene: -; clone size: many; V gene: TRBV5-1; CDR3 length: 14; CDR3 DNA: TGCGCCAGCAGCTTGCCGGGAAGCTACAATGAGCAGTTCTTC; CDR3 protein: CASSLPGSYNEQFF
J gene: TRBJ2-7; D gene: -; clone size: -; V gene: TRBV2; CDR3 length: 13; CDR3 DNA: TGTGCCAGCGCAGGACTGGAGTCCTACGAGCAGTACTTC; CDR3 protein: CASAGLESYEQYF
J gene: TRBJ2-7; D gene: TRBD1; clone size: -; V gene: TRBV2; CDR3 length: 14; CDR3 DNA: TGTGCCAGCGGAGGACAGGGGTTGACCTACGAGCAGTACTTC; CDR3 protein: CASGGQGLTYEQYF
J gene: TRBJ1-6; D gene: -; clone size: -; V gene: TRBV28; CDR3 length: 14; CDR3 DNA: TGTGCCAGCAGTTTTACAGGGAATGGTTCACCCCTCCACTTT; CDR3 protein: CASSFTGNGSPLHF
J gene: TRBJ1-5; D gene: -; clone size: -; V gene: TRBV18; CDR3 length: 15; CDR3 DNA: TGTGCCAGCTCACCATCCCCGACAGGAAATCAGCCCCAGCATTTT; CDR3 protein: CASSPSPTGNQPQHF
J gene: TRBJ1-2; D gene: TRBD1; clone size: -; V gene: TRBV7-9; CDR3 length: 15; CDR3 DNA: TGTGCCAGCAGCTTCGGACAGGGCGGAAGCTATGGCTACACCTTC; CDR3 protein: CASSFGQGGSYGYTF
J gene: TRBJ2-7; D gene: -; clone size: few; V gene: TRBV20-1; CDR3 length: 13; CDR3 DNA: TGCAGTGCTAGAGGTTACAGGGAGTACGAGCAGTACTTC; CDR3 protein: CSARGYREYEQYF
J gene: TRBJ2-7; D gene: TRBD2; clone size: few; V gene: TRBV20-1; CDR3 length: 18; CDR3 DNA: TGCAGTGCTAGAGATTTCGGCCTAGCGGGAGGGCTACCCTACGAGCAGTACTTC; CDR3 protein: CSARDFGLAGGLPYEQYF
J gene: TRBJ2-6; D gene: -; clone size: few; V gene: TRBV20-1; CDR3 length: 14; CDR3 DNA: TGCAGTGCTAGAGGCGGGGCTGGGGCCAACGTCCTGACTTTC; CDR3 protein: CSARGGAGANVLTF
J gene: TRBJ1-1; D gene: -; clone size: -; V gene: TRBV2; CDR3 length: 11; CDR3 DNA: TGTGCCAGCATTGAGAGAAGTGAAGCTTTCTTT; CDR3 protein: CASIERSEAFF
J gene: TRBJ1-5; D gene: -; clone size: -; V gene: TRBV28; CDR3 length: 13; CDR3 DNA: TGTGCCAGCAGTTTCGACAGATATCAGCCCCAGCATTTT; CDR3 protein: CASSFDRYQPQHF